This T cell receptor (beta chain) was recorded in a study of a mutant IDH1 vaccine in newly diagnosed glioma. Comment on this clone: Its cognate antigen is unknown.

The method was immunoSEQ multiplex PCR; TCRdb's version includes in-frame clones alone and lacks a portion of them. This table holds tens of thousands of clones, roughly 86% found once. Germline lookup yields CDR1 LNHNV and CDR2 YYDKDF (reference sequence). V lost 1 base, J lost 6 bases, and 16 bases lay in between. This CDR3 has 16 residues. Time point: week 35, safety follow-up. Each dose of the vaccine consisted of 300 ug of mutant IDH1 20-mer peptide, with topical imiquimod. The sample here was PBMCs, taken from a glioma patient whose treatment included an IDH1 peptide vaccine. The gene calls are TRBV15 and TRBJ2-1; a weak D match, TRBD2 (6 bases). This clonotype originated in a man aged 25 to 45 with glioma. CDR3 residues: CATSRGAGTPTNEQFF. The CDR3 nucleotides are TGTGCCACCAGCAGAGGCGCGGGAACTCCAACCAATGAGCAGTTCTTC.